The T cell receptor beta chain described here comes from a study of blood T cell repertoires in COVID-19. Turning to the study itself: Sites in the United States, Italy and Spain provided acute and convalescent COVID-19 samples. In each case, the material was cDNA or gDNA derived from T cells, B-cell-depleted T cells, or PBMCs.

As processed by the authors: Amplification with reference gene primers provided the estimates of nucleated cell counts. Method: immunoSEQ multiplex PCR; TCRdb's copy keeps in-frame clones and lacks some. For V, J and clone size, that table is used; D and trimming come from the DNA. Of about 160,000 clones listed, 84% are singletons. V was clipped by 4 bases and J by 2 bases; unmatched bases: 6. There are 16 residues in the CDR3. Germline assignment: CDR1 MNHNS and CDR2 SASEGT. The specimen sequenced was peripheral blood. The origin of this receptor is a man aged 35 to 55 who had recovered from COVID-19. This chain links TRBV6-1 with TRBJ2-5; 11 nucleotides agree with TRBD1. Here the CDR3 DNA reads TGTGCCAGCAGTGCTTCCGGGACAGGGGGACAAGAGACCCAGTACTTC. It codes for CASSASGTGGQETQYF.